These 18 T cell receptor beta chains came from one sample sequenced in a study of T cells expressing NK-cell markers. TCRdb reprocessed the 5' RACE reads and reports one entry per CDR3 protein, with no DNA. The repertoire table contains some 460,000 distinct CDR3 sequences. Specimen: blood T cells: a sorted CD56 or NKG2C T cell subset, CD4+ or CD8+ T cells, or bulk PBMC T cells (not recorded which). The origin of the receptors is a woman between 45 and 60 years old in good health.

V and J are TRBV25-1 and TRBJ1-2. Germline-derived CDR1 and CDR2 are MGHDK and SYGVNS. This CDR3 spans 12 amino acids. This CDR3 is CASSFGVYGYTF.

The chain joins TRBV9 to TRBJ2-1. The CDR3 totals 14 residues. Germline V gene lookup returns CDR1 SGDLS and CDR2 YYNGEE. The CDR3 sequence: CASSVGGPYNEQFF.

This chain's CDR3 is CASSQKGLASTGELFF. The chain employs TRBV18 and TRBJ2-2; TCRdb reports TRBD2, a call that lacks DNA to check it against. Germline assignment: CDR1 KGHSH and CDR2 LQKENI. This CDR3 contains 16 residues.

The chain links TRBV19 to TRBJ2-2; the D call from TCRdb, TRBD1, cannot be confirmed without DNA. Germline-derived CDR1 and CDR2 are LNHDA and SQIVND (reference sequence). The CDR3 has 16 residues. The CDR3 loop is CASSIIPTGKGGELFF. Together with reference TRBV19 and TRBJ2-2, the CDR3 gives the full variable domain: DGGITQSPKYLFRKEGQNVTLSCEQNLNHDAMYWYRQDPGQGLRLIYYSQIVNDFQKGDIAEGYSVSREKKESFPLTVTSAQKNPTAFYLCASSIIPTGKGGELFFGEGSRLTVL.

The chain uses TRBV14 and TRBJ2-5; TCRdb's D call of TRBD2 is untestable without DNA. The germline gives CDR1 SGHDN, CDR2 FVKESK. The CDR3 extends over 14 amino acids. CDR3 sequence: CASSPSGLQETQYF.

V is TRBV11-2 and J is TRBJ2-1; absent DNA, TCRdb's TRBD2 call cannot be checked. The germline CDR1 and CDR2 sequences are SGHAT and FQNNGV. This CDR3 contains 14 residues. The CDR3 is CASSPIAGPDGQFF.

The CDR3 is CASSADRGDTQYF. The chain recombines TRBV7-7 with TRBJ2-3; TCRdb lists TRBD2, though no DNA is available to test this call. Per the germline V gene, CDR1 is SSHAT and CDR2 is FNYEAQ (reference sequence). This CDR3 contains 13 residues.

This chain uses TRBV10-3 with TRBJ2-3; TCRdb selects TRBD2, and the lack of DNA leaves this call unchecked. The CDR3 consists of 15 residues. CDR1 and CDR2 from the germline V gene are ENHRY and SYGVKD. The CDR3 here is CAISVEGVRTDTQYF.

This CDR3 is CASSPRTLSPNEQFF. The chain couples TRBV11-3 to TRBJ2-1; TCRdb gives TRBD2 as the D gene, but with no DNA this cannot be confirmed. Germline CDR1 SGHNT, CDR2 YENEEA. This CDR3 has 15 residues.

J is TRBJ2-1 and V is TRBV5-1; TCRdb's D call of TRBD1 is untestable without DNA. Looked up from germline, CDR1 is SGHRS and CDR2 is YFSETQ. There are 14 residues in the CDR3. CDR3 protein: CASSLASGINEQFF.

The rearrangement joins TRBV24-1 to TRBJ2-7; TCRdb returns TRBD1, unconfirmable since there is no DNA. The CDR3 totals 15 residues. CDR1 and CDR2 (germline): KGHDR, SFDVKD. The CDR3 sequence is CATSEAGRPTYEQYF.

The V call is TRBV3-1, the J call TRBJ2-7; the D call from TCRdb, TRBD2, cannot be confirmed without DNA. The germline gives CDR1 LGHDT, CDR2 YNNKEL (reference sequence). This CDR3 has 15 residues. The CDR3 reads CASSRGTSGGYEQYF.

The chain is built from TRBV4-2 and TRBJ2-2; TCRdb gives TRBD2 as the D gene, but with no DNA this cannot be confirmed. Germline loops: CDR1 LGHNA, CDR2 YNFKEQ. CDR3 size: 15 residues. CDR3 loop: CASSLKTRDTGELFF.

CDR3 loop: CSARDLGAQPYNEQFF. The chain couples TRBV20-1 to TRBJ2-1. Germline CDR1 reads DFQATT; CDR2 reads SNEGSKA (reference sequence). CDR3 size: 16 residues.

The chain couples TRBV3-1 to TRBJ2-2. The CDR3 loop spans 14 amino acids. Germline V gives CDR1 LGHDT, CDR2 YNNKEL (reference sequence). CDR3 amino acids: CASSGGENTGELFF.

CDR3 region: CASSDNDRGLTGELFF. The V and J genes are TRBV6-1 and TRBJ2-2; TCRdb returns TRBD1, unconfirmable since there is no DNA. The CDR3 loop spans 16 amino acids. Germline CDR1 MNHNS, CDR2 SASEGT.

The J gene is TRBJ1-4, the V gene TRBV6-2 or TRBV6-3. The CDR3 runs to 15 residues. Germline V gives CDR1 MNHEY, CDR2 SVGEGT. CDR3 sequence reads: CATPAGNGTDEKLFF.

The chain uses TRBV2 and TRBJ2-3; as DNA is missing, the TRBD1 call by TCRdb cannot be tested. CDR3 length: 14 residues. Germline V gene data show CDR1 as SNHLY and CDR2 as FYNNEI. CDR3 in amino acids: CASSAGTATDTQYF.